Each of the 2 T cell receptor beta chains below was sequenced from the same sample in a study of blood T cell repertoires in COVID-19. TCRdb's copy holds only in-frame clones and misses some; the assay was immunoSEQ multiplex PCR. Here the sample spans fewer than 150,000 clones, about 80% being singletons. Sequenced: peripheral blood. These receptors all come from a woman aged 50 to 60 with acute or convalescent COVID-19.

This chain links TRBV4-1 with TRBJ2-1, with a weak D call TRBD2 (6 bases). Trimming cost V 1 base and J 4 bases, with 8 bases left between them. This CDR3 region has 14 residues. In germline, CDR1 is MGHRA, CDR2 YSYEKL. CDR3 residues: CASSQVGGYNEQFF. The CDR3 nucleotides are TGCGCCAGCAGCCAAGTGGGGGGTTACAATGAGCAGTTCTTC.

This sequence joins TRBV7-2 and TRBJ2-1; 14 bases match TRBD2. The J segment lost 8 bases and the V segment lost 2 bases, leaving 8 bases of the junction unmatched. Germline assignment: CDR1 SGHTA and CDR2 FQGNSA. The length of the CDR3 is 17 residues. CDR3 loop: CASSLLATSGGADEQFF. The DNA for the CDR3 is TGTGCCAGCAGCTTATTGGCGACTAGCGGGGGGGCTGATGAGCAGTTCTTC. The complete variable domain, with remaining parts taken from reference TRBV7-2 and TRBJ2-1, reads GAGVSQSPSNKVTEKGKDVELRCDPISGHTALYWYRQSLGQGLEFLIYFQGNSAPDKSGLPSDRFSAERTGGSVSTLTIQRTQQEDSAVYLCASSLLATSGGADEQFFGPGTRLTVL.